Each of the 24 T cell receptor beta chains below was sequenced from the same sample in a study of T cell changes during pregnancy in multiple sclerosis. Using immunoSEQ multiplex PCR, the repertoire was profiled, and TCRdb retains in-frame clones only, with some absent. The sample has 35,000 to 40,000 clones, 90% seen once; the top ten hold over 0.45%. The sequences come from CD4+ T cells from peripheral blood mononuclear cells, collected in the second trimester of pregnancy. The receptor source for this set is a female donor with multiple sclerosis, enrolled in a pregnancy study.

The chain combines TRBV5-6 with TRBJ2-5; 7 bases are shared with TRBD1. Per the germline V gene, CDR1 is SGHDT and CDR2 is YYEEEE. V lost 2 bases and J lost 2; bases outside the gene matches: 6. The CDR3 sequence is 15 residues long. For the CDR3, the DNA is TGTGCCAGCAGCTTCAGGGGCAGGGGGCAAGAGACCCAGTACTTC. The encoded protein is CASSFRGRGQETQYF.

V and J are TRBV5-1 and TRBJ2-3; TRBD2 aligns across 16 bases. Per the germline V gene, CDR1 is SGHRS and CDR2 is YFSETQ. V trimming: 3 bases; J trimming: 2 bases; junction bases outside the gene matches: 3. This CDR3 has 17 amino acids. The chain's CDR3 is CASSSGLAGGNTDTQYF. The CDR3 DNA follows: TGCGCCAGCAGCTCGGGACTAGCGGGAGGGAACACAGATACGCAGTATTTT.

The rearrangement joins TRBV6-5 to TRBJ2-1; 7 positions match TRBD2. V trimming: 6 bases; J trimming: 0 bases; junction bases outside the gene matches: 2. CDR1 is MNHEY and CDR2 is SVGAGI in the germline V gene. The CDR3 extends over 14 amino acids. CDR3 in DNA: TGTGCCAGCAGAAAGCGGGACTCCTACAATGAGCAGTTCTTC. Translating gives CASRKRDSYNEQFF.

The chain is built from TRBV5-4 and TRBJ2-7; 7 positions match TRBD2. The trim removed 1 base at V and 2 bases at J, leaving 9 bases unmatched. There are 16 residues in the CDR3. Germline CDR1 reads SGHNT; CDR2 reads YYREEE (reference sequence). This CDR3 is CASSLWPLAGAYEQYF. CDR3 coding DNA: TGTGCCAGCAGCTTGTGGCCCCTGGCGGGGGCCTACGAGCAGTACTTC.

V is TRBV29-1 and J is TRBJ2-1; TRBD2 is a possible D gene (6 bases). This CDR3 comprises 12 residues. V dropped 3 bases and J dropped 7 bases, with 10 bases sitting between them. Looked up from germline, CDR1 is SQVTM and CDR2 is ANQGSEA. CDR3 residues: CSVDGLANEQFF. In DNA, the CDR3 is TGCAGCGTTGATGGGCTAGCGAATGAGCAGTTCTTC.

This sequence joins TRBV30 and TRBJ2-1, with TRBD2 as a possible D gene (5 bases). Trimming took off 3 bases at V and 4 bases at J, with 10 bases between the two ends. Germline loops: CDR1 GTSNPN, CDR2 SVGIG (reference sequence). This CDR3 has 13 amino acids. CDR3 amino acids: CAWSLDFYNEQFF. The CDR3 DNA sequence: TGTGCCTGGAGCCTGGACTTTTACAATGAGCAGTTCTTC.

This chain joins TRBV25-1 and TRBJ2-7; possibly TRBD1 for D (5 bases). The V gene lost 2 bases and the J gene lost 4 bases, with 6 bases spanning the gap. CDR1 is MGHDK, CDR2 SYGVNS, per germline. This CDR3 contains 12 residues. The CDR3 region is CASSEQGYEQYF. For the CDR3, the DNA is TGTGCCAGCAGTGAACAGGGTTACGAGCAGTACTTC.

This chain connects TRBV28 to TRBJ2-3; D possibly corresponds to TRBD2 (6 bases). Trimming shortened V by 3 bases and J by 6 bases, and 10 bases separated the two germline ends. This CDR3 has 13 residues. Per the germline V gene, CDR1 is MDHEN and CDR2 is SYDVKM. CDR3 in amino acids: CASSLPSGDTQYF. The CDR3 region has the DNA TGTGCCAGCAGTTTGCCCAGCGGGGATACGCAGTATTTT. Together with reference TRBV28 and TRBJ2-3, the CDR3 gives the full variable domain: DVKVTQSSRYLVKRTGEKVFLECVQDMDHENMFWYRQDPGLGLRLIYFSYDVKMKEKGDIPEGYSVSREKKERFSLILESASTNQTSMYLCASSLPSGDTQYFGPGTRLTVL.

The chain combines TRBV30 with TRBJ1-2; D ambiguous. V shed 0 bases and J shed 2 bases, with 13 bases lying between them. Germline CDR1 is GTSNPN and CDR2 is SVGIG (reference sequence). This CDR3 is 15 amino acids long. Here the CDR3 reads CAWSVRLGGNYGYTF. The CDR3 DNA reads as TGTGCCTGGAGTGTACGTCTAGGAGGGAACTATGGCTACACCTTC.

This chain connects TRBV27 to TRBJ1-4, with D perhaps TRBD1 (5 bases). Germline V CDR1 and CDR2: MNHEY, SMNVEV (reference sequence). V shed 3 bases and J shed 1 base, with 18 bases lying between them. This CDR3 comprises 18 residues. The DNA of the CDR3 is TGTGCCAGCAGTTTGGGGGGGTCAGGGTTTGGAACTAATGAAAAACTGTTTTTT. Protein: CASSLGGSGFGTNEKLFF.

This chain connects TRBV11-2 to TRBJ2-5; the D gene is possibly TRBD1 (5 bases). Germline-derived CDR1 and CDR2 are SGHAT and FQNNGV. The CDR3 is made up of 14 amino acids. V was pared by 4 bases and J by 2 bases, with 11 bases between. The CDR3 DNA reads TGTGCCAGCAGCTCCGGACATGGGCAAGAGACCCAGTACTTC. Its protein is CASSSGHGQETQYF.

The V call is TRBV28, the J call TRBJ2-7; TRBD1 matches 10 bases. Trimming removed 6 bases from V and 2 bases from J; junction bases left unmatched: 10. CDR3 length: 16 amino acids. The germline V gene has CDR1 MDHEN and CDR2 SYDVKM. CDR3 DNA sequence: TGTGCCAGCAGCCAACCCGGGACAGGGGTAACCTACGAGCAGTACTTC. Its protein product is CASSQPGTGVTYEQYF.

The chain recombines TRBV6-1 with TRBJ1-1, with a weak D call TRBD1 (5 bases). Trimming shortened V by 4 bases and J by 1 base, and 13 bases separated the two germline ends. Per the germline V gene, CDR1 is MNHNS and CDR2 is SASEGT. CDR3 length equals 15 residues. CDR3 nucleotides: TGTGCCAGCAGTGGACTTCAGGGAAAGAACACTGAAGCTTTCTTT. This gives the protein CASSGLQGKNTEAFF.

V usage is TRBV7-2 and J usage is TRBJ2-6; 7 nucleotides agree with TRBD2. Trimming at V came to 5 bases and at J to 0 bases, leaving 7 bases not matched to a gene. CDR3 length equals 17 residues. The germline gives CDR1 SGHTA, CDR2 FQGNSA. The CDR3 DNA reads TGTGCCAGCAGCCGGGGGGTTTCCTCCTCTGGGGCCAACGTCCTGACTTTC. Its protein is CASSRGVSSSGANVLTF. The full variable domain, in which reference TRBV7-2 and TRBJ2-6 provide the parts outside the CDR3, is GAGVSQSPSNKVTEKGKDVELRCDPISGHTALYWYRQSLGQGLEFLIYFQGNSAPDKSGLPSDRFSAERTGGSVSTLTIQRTQQEDSAVYLCASSRGVSSSGANVLTFGAGSRLTVL.

This chain connects TRBV19 to TRBJ2-1, with D tentatively TRBD1 (6 bases). The CDR3 consists of 17 residues. CDR1 and CDR2 from the germline V gene are LNHDA and SQIVND (reference sequence). Trimming stripped 0 bases from V and 4 bases from J, with 16 bases between. The CDR3 DNA sequence: TGTGCCAGTAGTATAGAGGGGGCTTCCTTTGGTTACAATGAGCAGTTCTTC. Encoded protein: CASSIEGASFGYNEQFF.

CDR3 region: CASRRWSGISSGANVLTF. The CDR3 DNA reads TGTGCCAGCAGGCGTTGGAGCGGGATCAGCTCTGGGGCCAACGTCCTGACTTTC. This sequence joins TRBV2 and TRBJ2-6, with 7 bases that match TRBD2. V was pared by 6 bases and J by 0 bases, with 11 bases of the junction left unmatched. The CDR3 is made up of 18 amino acids. The germline V gene encodes CDR1 SNHLY and CDR2 FYNNEI. The full variable domain, in which reference TRBV2 and TRBJ2-6 provide the parts outside the CDR3, is EPEVTQTPSHQVTQMGQEVILRCVPISNHLYFYWYRQILGQKVEFLVSFYNNEISEKSEIFDDQFSVERPDGSNFTLKIRSTKLEDSAMYFCASRRWSGISSGANVLTFGAGSRLTVL.

V is TRBV7-2 and J is TRBJ1-1, with D possibly matching TRBD1 (5 bases). The CDR3 totals 15 residues. The germline V gene encodes CDR1 SGHTA and CDR2 FQGNSA. Trimming stripped 1 base from V and 1 base from J, with 10 bases between. CDR3 region: CASSLVAGQNTEAFF. The DNA of the CDR3 is TGTGCCAGCAGCTTAGTGGCAGGGCAGAACACTGAAGCTTTCTTT. The whole variable domain, filled in from reference TRBV7-2 and TRBJ1-1, reads GAGVSQSPSNKVTEKGKDVELRCDPISGHTALYWYRQSLGQGLEFLIYFQGNSAPDKSGLPSDRFSAERTGGSVSTLTIQRTQQEDSAVYLCASSLVAGQNTEAFFGQGTRLTVV.

The chain links TRBV25-1 to TRBJ2-5; no firm D call. CDR1 is MGHDK, CDR2 SYGVNS, per germline. The length of the CDR3 is 11 residues. The V end was cut by 9 bases, the J end by 5 bases, with 10 bases between. CDR3 bases: TGTGCCAGAGGCAACAGTGAGACCCAGTACTTC. Its protein product is CARGNSETQYF.

Here the CDR3 reads CASSKAARGVGLPYEQYF. CDR3 coding DNA: TGTGCCAGCAGCAAAGCGGCCAGGGGTGTTGGGCTTCCCTACGAGCAGTACTTC. V usage is TRBV21-1 and J usage is TRBJ2-7; the tabulated D call, TRBD1, remains unverified against the DNA. TRBV21-1 is a documented pseudogene. CDR3 length equals 18 residues.

Here the CDR3 reads CASSFGTGTYETQYF. The CDR3 DNA follows: TGCGCCAGCAGCTTCGGGACAGGGACCTACGAGACCCAGTACTTC. This sequence joins TRBV5-1 and TRBJ2-5, with 9 bases lining up with TRBD1. Germline-derived CDR1 and CDR2 are SGHRS and YFSETQ. With V trimmed by 2 bases and J by 5 bases, 7 bases remained unmatched. CDR3 length equals 15 residues.

V is TRBV11-3 and J is TRBJ2-7, with 8 bases lining up with TRBD1. This CDR3 is built from 16 residues. J was trimmed by 5 bases and V by 4 bases; bases with no gene match: 13. Per germline, CDR1 SGHNT and CDR2 YENEEA. The CDR3 region is CASSSNRGVLGDEQYF. DNA of the CDR3: TGTGCCAGCAGCTCTAACAGGGGGGTTTTGGGCGACGAGCAGTACTTC.

The J gene is TRBJ2-7, the V gene TRBV5-4; 12 bases fit TRBD1. After removal of 0 bases from V and 7 bases from J, the junction contained 5 bases not matched to a gene. Looked up from germline, CDR1 is SGHNT and CDR2 is YYREEE (reference sequence). The CDR3 contains 15 residues. CDR3 loop: CASSLAGTGGREQYF. CDR3 sequence (DNA): TGTGCCAGCAGCTTGGCCGGGACAGGGGGCCGAGAGCAGTACTTC.

This clone was found a few times. The V and J genes are TRBV9 and TRBJ2-3, with D perhaps matching TRBD2 (6 bases). The V end was cut by 3 bases, the J end by 0 bases, with 14 bases between. CDR1 and CDR2 from the germline V gene are SGDLS and YYNGEE. The CDR3 is made up of 16 amino acids. CDR3 coding DNA: TGTGCCAGCAGCGGGCGGGATGGGCGGAGCACAGATACGCAGTATTTT. Translation: CASSGRDGRSTDTQYF.

This CDR3 reads CASSPTTGVPTHEQYF. CDR3 DNA: TGCGCCAGCAGCCCGACGACAGGGGTTCCTACTCACGAGCAGTACTTC. The chain joins TRBV4-3 to TRBJ2-7; 8 bases match TRBD1. V trimming: 4 bases; J trimming: 5 bases; junction bases outside the gene matches: 13. Germline CDR1 LGHNA, CDR2 YSLEER. This CDR3 has 16 amino acids.